This T cell receptor beta chain derives from a study of regulatory T cells in long-lasting Graves disease. Library construction for TCR beta used iRepertoire HTBI primers and Arm-PCR of CDR3 regions. TCRdb processed the multiplex PCR reads anew with MiXCR; each CDR3 protein has one entry. The sample lists roughly 610,000 distinct CDR3 sequences, approximately 15% seen once, with about 18% in the top ten. Deletions cut 1 base from V and 0 bases from J, with 13 bases between. Germline V lookup: CDR1 SEHNR, CDR2 FQNEAQ (reference sequence). CDR3 length equals 18 residues. Regarding time point: newly diagnosed GD, antithyroid drugs for less than 3 months. Making the TCR library involved RNA that had been extracted from PBMCs. These data also formed part of another study, on T cells in Graves' hyperthyroidism and ophthalmopathy. According to that study: First-round RT-PCR of the TCR CDR3 relied on the HTBI primer set.

The gene calls are TRBV7-9 and TRBJ2-6; TRBD2 is a possible D gene (6 bases). The sequenced sample was peripheral blood mononuclear cells (PBMCs), obtained at new diagnosis, from a patient treated with antithyroid drugs. This receptor was obtained from a woman in her 30s with Graves disease. The CDR3 sequence: CASSLEVWEVSGANVLTF. As DNA, the CDR3 is TGTGCCAGCAGCTTAGAGGTATGGGAGGTCTCTGGGGCCAACGTCCTGACTTTC.